Below, 30 T cell receptor beta chains from the same sample are listed, as sequenced in a study of blood T cell repertoires in COVID-19. The protocol was immunoSEQ multiplex PCR, while the TCRdb copy is restricted to in-frame clones and leaves out a portion. The sample records fewer than 90,000 clones, about 90% being singletons. Sequencing was carried out using peripheral blood. These receptors were obtained from a woman of 80 years or more with active COVID-19.

In this sample, this clone turned up once. The rearrangement links TRBV5-4 to TRBJ2-3, with TRBD2 matching over 14 bases. Trimming removed 4 bases from V and 1 base from J; junction bases left unmatched: 8. Germline CDR1 and CDR2: SGHNT and YYREEE (reference sequence). The CDR3 runs 18 residues. The CDR3 DNA sequence: TGTGCCAGCAGCGGGGGACTAGCGGGAGAAGGAGGCACAGATACGCAGTATTTT. Protein: CASSGGLAGEGGTDTQYF. Using reference TRBV5-4 and TRBJ2-3 for the parts outside the CDR3, the full variable domain is ETGVTQSPTHLIKTRGQQVTLRCSSQSGHNTVSWYQQALGQGPQFIFQYYREEENGRGNFPPRFSGLQFPNYSSELNVNALELDDSALYLCASSGGLAGEGGTDTQYFGPGTRLTVL.

This sequence joins TRBV19 and TRBJ2-1, with D perhaps matching TRBD2 (5 bases). The CDR3 length is 15 residues. V lost 2 bases to trimming and J lost 4 bases, with 12 bases between them. Germline V gene lookup returns CDR1 LNHDA and CDR2 SQIVND (reference sequence). The DNA for the CDR3 is TGTGCCAGTAGTATAAGGCGGGCCCGATACAATGAGCAGTTCTTC. Residues: CASSIRRARYNEQFF.

The chain recombines TRBV7-2 with TRBJ2-1; D is perhaps TRBD2 (6 bases). V was pared by 4 bases and J by 0 bases, with 13 bases between. The CDR3 totals 16 residues. Germline V gene data show CDR1 as SGHTA and CDR2 as FQGNSA. The CDR3 protein is CASSSPVGGSYNEQFF. CDR3 in DNA: TGTGCCAGCAGCTCCCCCGTGGGGGGCTCCTACAATGAGCAGTTCTTC.

V gene TRBV4-2 combines with J gene TRBJ2-1; 8 bases map to TRBD2. This CDR3 has 16 amino acids. The ends lost 0 bases at V and 7 bases at J; junction bases unmatched: 8. Germline V gives CDR1 LGHNA, CDR2 YNFKEQ. CDR3 sequence reads: CASSQDAGLVWNEQFF. In DNA form, the CDR3 reads TGTGCCAGCAGCCAAGATGCGGGACTAGTGTGGAATGAGCAGTTCTTC.

J is TRBJ2-7 and V is TRBV15; D perhaps matches TRBD2 (6 bases). The germline V and J ends were trimmed by 8 bases and 0 bases, with 14 bases remaining between them. This CDR3 is 14 amino acids long. Germline CDR1 is LNHNV and CDR2 is YYDKDF (reference sequence). This CDR3 is CATREMRHSYEQYF. The CDR3 nucleotides are TGTGCCACCCGGGAGATGAGGCACTCCTACGAGCAGTACTTC.

The J gene is TRBJ2-1, the V gene TRBV6-5; maybe TRBD2 (5 bases). Germline loops: CDR1 MNHEY, CDR2 SVGAGI. This CDR3 contains 16 residues. The V end lost 0 bases, the J end lost 0 bases, and 9 bases lay between the germline ends. The chain's CDR3 is CASSYSIAGSYNEQFF. Written as DNA, the CDR3 is TGTGCCAGCAGTTACTCGATTGCGGGCTCCTACAATGAGCAGTTCTTC.

This chain joins TRBV19 and TRBJ1-5; D remains unclear. Germline CDR1 reads LNHDA; CDR2 reads SQIVND (reference sequence). This CDR3 is 16 amino acids long. Trimming removed 0 bases at V and 4 bases at J, with 13 bases between. The CDR3 loop is CASSIEVGSGNQPQHF. For the CDR3, the DNA is TGTGCCAGTAGTATAGAGGTTGGGTCCGGGAATCAGCCCCAGCATTTT.

This sequence joins TRBV2 and TRBJ1-1, with a weak D call TRBD1 (5 bases). V lost 5 bases and J 8 bases, leaving 18 bases between the germline ends. The germline gives CDR1 SNHLY, CDR2 FYNNEI. This CDR3 has 14 residues. The CDR3 DNA is TGTGCCAGCAGTACCGTCTTGGCAGGACAAGAAGCTTTCTTT. Amino acids: CASSTVLAGQEAFF. The full variable domain, with the rest looked up from reference TRBV2 and TRBJ1-1, is EPEVTQTPSHQVTQMGQEVILRCVPISNHLYFYWYRQILGQKVEFLVSFYNNEISEKSEIFDDQFSVERPDGSNFTLKIRSTKLEDSAMYFCASSTVLAGQEAFFGQGTRLTVV.

The chain links TRBV19 to TRBJ2-2; 7 bases are shared with TRBD1. The CDR3 runs 15 residues. The germline CDR1 and CDR2 sequences are LNHDA and SQIVND (reference sequence). J lost 0 bases, V lost 5 bases, and 3 bases had no gene match. Written as DNA, the CDR3 is TGTGCCAGTAGTCCCGGGACAGCGAACACCGGGGAGCTGTTTTTT. It translates to CASSPGTANTGELFF.

CDR3 DNA: TGCAGTGCGACTCGTTCCCACGAGCAGTACTTC. Amino acid sequence: CSATRSHEQYF. This chain uses TRBV20-1 with TRBJ2-7; unclear D gene. Germline lookup yields CDR1 DFQATT and CDR2 SNEGSKA (reference sequence). The CDR3 length is 11 residues. Trimming took off 6 bases at V and 5 bases at J, with 11 bases between the two ends.

The chain carries TRBV6-2 or TRBV6-3 and TRBJ2-5; tentatively, D is TRBD2 (5 bases). Germline CDR1 reads MNHEY; CDR2 reads SVGEGT. The V gene lost 5 bases and the J gene lost 5 bases, with 15 bases spanning the gap. The length of the CDR3 is 14 residues. CDR3 sequence reads: CASSPAGPGETQYF. The CDR3 bases are TGTGCCAGCAGTCCCGCGGGCCCGGGGGAGACCCAGTACTTC.

The chain joins TRBV9 to TRBJ2-7, with 9 bases fitting TRBD1. V was pared by 3 bases and J by 0 bases, with 7 bases of the junction left unmatched. The CDR3 runs 16 residues. Germline V gives CDR1 SGDLS, CDR2 YYNGEE. CDR3 nucleotide sequence: TGTGCCAGCAGCGGATGGCCGGGACAGGGCTCCTACGAGCAGTACTTC. Protein sequence: CASSGWPGQGSYEQYF.

The V gene is TRBV18, the J gene TRBJ2-5; no reliable D call. Trimming took 5 bases from V and 1 from J, leaving 11 bases between them. Germline lookup yields CDR1 KGHSH and CDR2 LQKENI. This CDR3 contains 14 residues. The CDR3 DNA reads as TGTGCCAGCTCAGCCGCCCCGGGCCAAGAGACCCAGTACTTC. It specifies CASSAAPGQETQYF.

This rearrangement joins TRBV3-1 (or the pseudogene TRBV3-2) to TRBJ2-5, with 13 bases that match TRBD2. This CDR3 is built from 17 residues. Per germline, CDR1 LGHDT and CDR2 YNNKEL (reference sequence). V trimming: 6 bases; J trimming: 0 bases; junction bases outside the gene matches: 7. The CDR3 loop reads CASSRTSGRQYQETQYF. The CDR3 nucleotides are TGTGCCAGCAGTCGGACTAGCGGGAGACAGTACCAAGAGACCCAGTACTTC.

The V gene is TRBV27, the J gene TRBJ2-1; 12 nucleotides match TRBD2. V shed 3 bases, J shed 8 bases, and the junction held 5 bases outside the gene matches. Germline V gene sequence: CDR1 MNHEY, CDR2 SMNVEV (reference sequence). CDR3 length: 15 amino acids. The CDR3 is CASSLTSGSGYEQFF. The CDR3 nucleotides read TGTGCCAGCAGTTTGACTAGCGGGAGCGGCTATGAGCAGTTCTTC.

There are a few counts of this clone. The V gene is TRBV18, the J gene TRBJ2-1; TRBD2 agrees at 11 bases. The germline V gene has CDR1 KGHSH and CDR2 LQKENI. The CDR3 runs 16 residues. Trimming cost V 2 bases and J 5 bases; bases outside gene matches: 5. CDR3 in amino acids: CASSPLAGGPDNEQFF. CDR3 DNA sequence: TGTGCCAGCTCACCATTAGCGGGAGGGCCTGACAATGAGCAGTTCTTC.

The V call is TRBV15, the J call TRBJ2-1; D call uncertain. CDR1 is LNHNV, CDR2 YYDKDF, per germline (reference sequence). The CDR3 consists of 14 residues. V lost 0 bases and J 10 bases, leaving 13 bases between the germline ends. The CDR3 DNA sequence: TGTGCCACCAGCAGAGACACCGTCGCTCGGGAGCAGTTCTTC. Translation gives CATSRDTVAREQFF.

V is TRBV12-5 and J is TRBJ2-7; D is tentatively TRBD1 or TRBD2 (12 bases each). Germline assignment: CDR1 LGHNT and CDR2 FRNRAP. V lost 7 bases, J lost 0 bases, and 40 bases lay in between. This CDR3 has 23 residues. CDR3 loop: CASAKPGQGAPRTSGTSSYEQYF. The DNA for the CDR3 is TGTGCTAGTGCCAAGCCGGGACAGGGGGCCCCGAGGACTAGCGGGACTAGCTCCTACGAGCAGTACTTC.

The chain combines TRBV4-2 with TRBJ2-3; TRBD2 matches at 13 bases. Germline V gene data show CDR1 as LGHNA and CDR2 as YNFKEQ. The CDR3 spans 17 residues. Trimming at V came to 4 bases and at J to 4 bases, leaving 8 bases not matched to a gene. The CDR3 loop reads CASSRTSGSGGSDTQYF. The CDR3 DNA sequence: TGTGCCAGCAGCCGGACTAGCGGGAGCGGGGGCTCAGATACGCAGTATTTT.

The chain employs TRBV6-5 and TRBJ2-7; D uncertain. This CDR3 is 15 amino acids long. Germline lookup yields CDR1 MNHEY and CDR2 SVGAGI. Between the trimmed V and J ends, which lost 0 bases and 3 bases, there was a span of 12 bases. CDR3 sequence: CASSYSTDSFYEQYF. CDR3 nucleotide sequence: TGTGCCAGCAGTTACTCGACCGACTCGTTCTACGAGCAGTACTTC.

The genes are TRBV28 and TRBJ2-5, with unresolved D. CDR1 and CDR2 from the germline V gene are MDHEN and SYDVKM. Trimming cost V 4 bases and J 0 bases, with 15 bases left between them. There are 16 residues in the CDR3. The CDR3 protein is CASSSPSRVYQETQYF. CDR3 DNA: TGTGCCAGCAGTTCCCCTTCCCGGGTCTACCAAGAGACCCAGTACTTC.

V and J are TRBV18 and TRBJ2-7; 12 nucleotides match TRBD2. The CDR3 sequence is 16 residues long. The trim removed 2 bases at V and 0 bases at J, leaving 2 bases unmatched. Germline CDR1 KGHSH, CDR2 LQKENI. For the CDR3, the DNA is TGTGCCAGCTCACCAGGGACTAGCGGGTACTCCTACGAGCAGTACTTC. Translated: CASSPGTSGYSYEQYF.

This chain links TRBV3-1 (or the pseudogene TRBV3-2) with TRBJ2-7, with a possible D match to TRBD2 (6 bases). CDR1 and CDR2 from the germline V gene are LGHDT and YNNKEL (reference sequence). Trimming stripped 10 bases from V and 6 bases from J, with 22 bases between. The CDR3 extends over 14 amino acids. This chain's CDR3 is CATATGREGSEQYF. Written as DNA, the CDR3 is TGTGCCACCGCTACTGGGCGGGAAGGATCCGAGCAGTACTTC.

The chain is built from TRBV5-4 and TRBJ2-5, with a weak D call TRBD1 (6 bases). The CDR3 totals 14 residues. Germline CDR1 is SGHNT and CDR2 is YYREEE (reference sequence). Trimming removed 0 bases at V and 1 base at J, with 7 bases between. The CDR3 spells CASSLEGVQETQYF. CDR3 coding DNA: TGTGCCAGCAGCTTGGAGGGGGTCCAAGAGACCCAGTACTTC.

The V call is TRBV4-2, the J call TRBJ1-2; D is unclear. Trimming removed 0 bases from V and 4 bases from J, with 18 bases in between. Germline CDR1 LGHNA, CDR2 YNFKEQ. The CDR3 covers 17 residues. Here the CDR3 reads CASSQEPLRQLSYGYTF. The CDR3 DNA sequence: TGTGCCAGCAGCCAAGAACCTCTGAGGCAACTCTCCTATGGCTACACCTTC.

V and J are TRBV7-9 and TRBJ2-5; perhaps TRBD2 as D (6 bases). V was trimmed by 1 base and J by 2 bases, leaving 8 bases between them. This CDR3 is built from 14 residues. Per germline, CDR1 SEHNR and CDR2 FQNEAQ (reference sequence). CDR3 DNA sequence: TGTGCCAGCAGCTTAGTAGCGGTTCAAGAGACCCAGTACTTC. Translating it yields CASSLVAVQETQYF.

The chain couples TRBV13 to TRBJ1-2; D not certain. Germline V gene lookup returns CDR1 PRHDT and CDR2 FYEKMQ (reference sequence). V shed 1 base and J shed 0 bases, with 9 bases lying between them. The CDR3 loop spans 15 amino acids. Written as DNA, the CDR3 is TGTGCCAGCAGCTTAGTAGGAGATTCTAACTATGGCTACACCTTC. Its translation: CASSLVGDSNYGYTF.

CDR3 DNA sequence: TGTGCCAGTAGTATACGACAGGGCATCGCTGGGGCCAACGTCCTGACTTTC. Its protein is CASSIRQGIAGANVLTF. V usage is TRBV19 and J usage is TRBJ2-6, with TRBD1 identical over 7 bases. Germline V gene lookup returns CDR1 LNHDA and CDR2 SQIVND (reference sequence). After removal of 2 bases from V and 2 bases from J, the junction contained 6 bases not matched to a gene. The CDR3 runs 17 residues.

The chain is built from TRBV7-9 and TRBJ1-2, with D possibly matching TRBD1 (5 bases). The CDR3 loop spans 15 amino acids. CDR1 and CDR2 (germline): SEHNR, FQNEAQ (reference sequence). V was shortened by 3 bases and J by 8 bases, with 19 bases between the two germline ends. CDR3 sequence: CASSFGGTGRDGYTF. CDR3 sequence (DNA): TGTGCCAGCAGCTTCGGCGGGACGGGGCGAGACGGCTACACCTTC.

The chain has TRBV6-2 or TRBV6-3 and TRBJ2-7, with no clear D. The CDR3 sequence is 14 residues long. Germline V gene sequence: CDR1 MNHEY, CDR2 SVGEGT. The V end was cut by 4 bases, the J end by 2 bases, with 12 bases between. The DNA of the CDR3 is TGTGCCAGCAGTTCAATGACTGAAACCTACGAGCAGTACTTC. This encodes CASSSMTETYEQYF.